One TCR beta chain is described in this entry. The specificity of this receptor is unknown. The input lacks base qualities; no much larger clone sits a single base away. Library construction relied on PCR. The sequencer listed for this sample is Illumina HiSeq 2500. Unique molecular identifiers were incorporated into TCR beta cDNA libraries to reduce PCR and sequencing biases. Per 1 to 10 million input T cells, approximately 500,000 cDNA molecules were obtained, such that each molecule approximated one T cell. The same protocol used for the earlier healthy control dataset was applied to prepare and sequence the patient libraries. Samples belonging to the same batch were prepared together, multiplexed and sequenced on a shared HiSeq lane. The original methods were these. Raw barcoded reads were processed with MIGEC, and single-read molecular identifier groups were discarded before consensus assembly and CDR3 extraction. Clonotype tables were post-analysed with VDJtools, normalizing diversity by down-sampling all datasets to the smallest sample size. Repertoire overlap clustering matched CDR3 amino acid but not nucleotide sequences to correct batch-related cross-sample contamination. TCRdb reran the public reads through fastp at Q25 and MiXCR, keeping productive beta chains. CDR3 protein sequences are deduplicated, and each keeps its most common genes and DNA. For this entry, the V and J calls and clone size follow TCRdb and not the study's own pipeline. This sample lists about 770,000 distinct CDR3 sequences; just over 45% were detected once. The ten largest clones take up just under 5% of the sample.

To demonstrate the VDJtools post-analysis software, TCR beta repertoires were profiled from the peripheral blood of about 13 young patients with multiple sclerosis. The multiple sclerosis patients were children and adolescents between roughly 6 and 17 years of age. The sample originates from a study of post-analysis software for immune sequencing data (dated by TCRdb to between 2014 and 2017). The study in broad terms: The recorded disease courses included relapsing-remitting, secondary progressive and progressive-relapsing multiple sclerosis, and some patients had no subtype annotation. The multiple sclerosis patient repertoires were compared with ten to eleven previously published healthy control repertoires from donors aged about 6 to 26 years. A subset of samples was prepared in parallel using single-end sample barcoding, then pooled and co-amplified after Illumina adapter ligation. Here is what the overall study found, with its caveats: Normalized Chao1 diversity was significantly lower in multiple sclerosis patients than controls, suggesting substantial peripheral T-cell clonal expansion. Direct clustering with F measure showed strong co-clustering of samples prepared in the same batch, prompting a batch-effect correction. Patients showed significantly higher frequencies than controls for a handful of TRBV segments, among them TRBV5-6, TRBV5-1 and TRBV20-1. The multiple sclerosis patient group was slightly younger than the control group.

V sheds 3 bases and J sheds 5 bases, leaving 20 bases between their ends. The germline V gene specifies LGHNA as CDR1 and YSLEER as CDR2. From its cysteine to its phenylalanine, the CDR3 spans 16 amino acids. CDR3 DNA is the only sequence kept; it has 48 bases, read in frame from the first base. Source material: blood. Rearrangement joined TRBV4-3 to TRBJ2-7; possibly the D gene is TRBD1, per 5 matching bases. The origin of this receptor is a girl aged 5-17 years with multiple sclerosis. The nucleotide sequence is TGCGCCAGCAGCCAGGCCCACTGGCGGTTGGACAACGAGCAGTACTTC. It translates as CASSQAHWRLDNEQYF.